These 26 T cell receptor beta chains came from one sample sequenced in a study of T cell responses to AZD1222 COVID-19 vaccine. Repertoires were generated with immunoSEQ multiplex PCR, while TCRdb's copy carries only in-frame clones and drops some. The sample lists 70,000 or so clones, less than 90% seen once, with nearly 25% in the top ten. Sample: peripheral blood, taken 28 days after the second AZD1222 dose. The receptors here all came from an adult who received the AZD1222 COVID-19 vaccine.

This clone was observed at least ten times. This sequence joins TRBV5-4 and TRBJ2-7; D uncertain. The CDR3 consists of 12 residues. V lost 4 bases and J lost 6, with 11 bases in between. Germline V CDR1 and CDR2: SGHNT, YYREEE (reference sequence). In DNA form, the CDR3 reads TGTGCCAGCAGCCTCATTCCGGGCGAGCAGTACTTC. Protein sequence: CASSLIPGEQYF.

The chain links TRBV4-1 to TRBJ1-6; D is uncertain. This CDR3 is 12 amino acids long. CDR1 is MGHRA and CDR2 is YSYEKL in the germline V gene. Trimming removed 4 bases from V and 7 bases from J, with 5 bases in between. CDR3 DNA: TGCGCCAGCAGCCTAAACAATTCACCCCTCCACTTT. It encodes CASSLNNSPLHF.

The chain joins TRBV21-1 to TRBJ1-5; no check of the table's D call, TRBD1, against the DNA was made. TRBV21-1 is annotated as a pseudogene. The CDR3 totals 21 residues. The CDR3 loop reads CASSKALPTPRQEHSNQPQHF. CDR3 coding DNA: TGTGCCAGCAGCAAAGCCCTCCCGACCCCCAGACAGGAACATAGCAATCAGCCCCAGCATTTT.

This chain uses TRBV2 with TRBJ2-1; D perhaps matches TRBD2 (5 bases). Germline lookup yields CDR1 SNHLY and CDR2 FYNNEI. The V gene lost 4 bases and the J gene lost 9 bases, with 13 bases spanning the gap. This CDR3 spans 13 amino acids. The DNA for the CDR3 is TGTGCCAGCAGTGGGTCCCCCCGGGGTGAGCAGTTCTTC. Translated: CASSGSPRGEQFF.

The genes are TRBV5-1 and TRBJ1-1; tentatively, D is TRBD1 (6 bases). The CDR3 extends over 13 amino acids. Germline-derived CDR1 and CDR2 are SGHRS and YFSETQ. V lost 4 bases to trimming and J lost 7 bases, with 14 bases between them. CDR3 sequence (DNA): TGCGCCAGCAGCGGGGGGCCGCAGGGTGAAGCTTTCTTT. Amino acid sequence: CASSGGPQGEAFF.

The chain employs TRBV11-2 and TRBJ2-5; possibly TRBD2 for D (6 bases). The CDR3 has 14 amino acids. Germline V gene data show CDR1 as SGHAT and CDR2 as FQNNGV. The CDR3 reads CATSILAEEETQYF. In nucleotides, the CDR3 is TGTGCAACCTCAATACTAGCAGAGGAAGAGACCCAGTACTTC.

This rearrangement joins TRBV4-1 to TRBJ2-7; D is ambiguous. The CDR3 covers 12 residues. Trimming removed 0 bases at V and 6 bases at J, with 6 bases between. Germline CDR1 reads MGHRA; CDR2 reads YSYEKL. In nucleotides, the CDR3 is TGCGCCAGCAGCCAAGATCTGGGCGAGCAGTACTTC. This encodes CASSQDLGEQYF.

This clone was counted once. The gene calls are TRBV6-5 and TRBJ1-1; D remains unclear. Germline assignment: CDR1 MNHEY and CDR2 SVGAGI. Trimming took 4 bases from V and 2 from J, leaving 17 bases between them. This CDR3 spans 16 amino acids. For the CDR3, the DNA is TGTGCCAGCAGTTCCGAGGACCTCATAATAAACACTGAAGCTTTCTTT. The encoded protein is CASSSEDLIINTEAFF.

In this sample, this clone turned up once. V gene TRBV10-2 combines with J gene TRBJ2-1, with a weak D call TRBD1 (5 bases). Per germline, CDR1 WSHSY and CDR2 SAAADI. V was shortened by 3 bases and J by 4 bases, with 10 bases between the two germline ends. This CDR3 region has 14 residues. CDR3 nucleotides: TGCGCCAGCAGTGATTGGGGCAGGTACAATGAGCAGTTCTTC. It encodes CASSDWGRYNEQFF.

The chain recombines TRBV11-2 with TRBJ1-2; 7 positions match TRBD1. V lost 3 bases to trimming and J lost 0 bases; unmatched junction nucleotides: 4. Per the germline V gene, CDR1 is SGHAT and CDR2 is FQNNGV. The CDR3 totals 15 residues. The CDR3 sequence: CASSLSDRANYGYTF. The CDR3 DNA reads TGTGCCAGCAGCTTGTCAGACAGGGCTAACTATGGCTACACCTTC.

This sequence joins TRBV21-1 and TRBJ2-3; the DNA was not used to check the table's D call, TRBD2. TRBV21-1 corresponds to a pseudogene. CDR3 length: 17 amino acids. CDR3 in DNA: TGTGCCAGCAGCAAATCGTGTCAGCCGAGGGGCACAGATACGCAGTATTTT. The encoded protein is CASSKSCQPRGTDTQYF.

CDR3 amino acids: CASAPTGTYTEAFF. In nucleotides, the CDR3 is TGTGCCAGCGCCCCTACGGGGACATACACTGAAGCTTTCTTT. The rearrangement joins TRBV27 to TRBJ1-1, with TRBD1 as a possible D gene (6 bases). Germline CDR1 and CDR2: MNHEY and SMNVEV (reference sequence). The CDR3 contains 14 residues. V shed 8 bases and J shed 3 bases, with 16 bases lying between them.

This chain joins TRBV5-5 and TRBJ1-6; D remains unclear. The V gene's germline CDR1 is SGHKS and CDR2 YYEKEE (reference sequence). There are 14 residues in the CDR3. V was cut by 3 bases and J by 5 bases, with 9 bases left in between. CDR3 DNA sequence: TGTGCCAGCAGCTCACGACCGAATAATTCACCCCTCCACTTT. Its translation: CASSSRPNNSPLHF.

V and J are TRBV7-2 and TRBJ2-3; 9 nucleotides agree with TRBD2. This CDR3 region has 15 residues. Germline CDR1 is SGHTA and CDR2 is FQGNSA. With 1 base clipped from V and 5 bases from J, the junction kept 4 bases outside the gene matches. As DNA, the CDR3 is TGTGCCAGCAGCTTAGTGGGTAGCGGGAGAGATACGCAGTATTTT. Protein: CASSLVGSGRDTQYF.

This clone was counted between two and nine times. The CDR3 loop reads CASSSGQVKETQYF. The CDR3 bases are TGTGCCAGCAGCTCAGGACAGGTCAAAGAGACCCAGTACTTC. The J gene is TRBJ2-5, the V gene TRBV7-8, with 7 bases that match TRBD1. The germline gives CDR1 SGHVS, CDR2 FQNEAQ. The CDR3 sequence is 14 residues long. Trimming removed 4 bases from V and 3 bases from J; junction bases left unmatched: 5. The entire variable domain, with the rest obtained from reference TRBV7-8 and TRBJ2-5, is as follows: GAGVSQSPRYKVAKRGQDVALRCDPISGHVSLFWYQQALGQGPEFLTYFQNEAQLDKSGLPSDRFFAERPEGSVSTLKIQRTQQEDSAVYLCASSSGQVKETQYFGPGTRLLVL.

This clone was found a few times. This chain connects TRBV7-2 to TRBJ1-2, with a tentative D call TRBD1 (6 bases). This CDR3 region has 11 residues. Germline V gene sequence: CDR1 SGHTA, CDR2 FQGNSA. The germline V and J ends were trimmed by 8 bases and 5 bases, with 9 bases remaining between them. The CDR3 DNA is TGTGCCAGCGTTAGGGGGTATGGCTACACCTTC. Translation: CASVRGYGYTF.

V and J are TRBV27 and TRBJ2-7; TRBD1 is a possible D gene (5 bases). The length of the CDR3 is 14 residues. V was shortened by 3 bases and J by 1 base, with 10 bases between the two germline ends. The germline gives CDR1 MNHEY, CDR2 SMNVEV (reference sequence). The CDR3 DNA follows: TGTGCCAGCAGTTTGTTAGGGGCTTCCTACGAGCAGTACTTC. Translation gives CASSLLGASYEQYF.

This rearrangement joins TRBV3-1 (or the pseudogene TRBV3-2) to TRBJ1-1, with D uncertain. The CDR3 has 14 residues. Germline values: CDR1 LGHDT, CDR2 YNNKEL (reference sequence). The V end lost 3 bases, the J end lost 8 bases, and 16 bases lay between the germline ends. CDR3 bases: TGTGCCAGCAGCCATAACTCGGACGGCCCCGAAGCTTTCTTT. Its protein product is CASSHNSDGPEAFF.

This clone turned up a few times. V usage is TRBV27 and J usage is TRBJ2-1, with TRBD2 as a possible D gene (5 bases). CDR1 is MNHEY, CDR2 SMNVEV, per germline (reference sequence). Trimming cost V 1 base and J 4 bases, with 5 bases left between them. The CDR3 length is 13 residues. The CDR3 is CASSLWRYNEQFF. CDR3 sequence (DNA): TGTGCCAGCAGTTTATGGAGGTACAATGAGCAGTTCTTC.

V gene TRBV30 combines with J gene TRBJ1-1; D may be TRBD1 (5 bases). The CDR3 runs 12 residues. V lost 8 bases to trimming and J lost 5 bases, with 15 bases between them. Germline V lookup: CDR1 GTSNPN, CDR2 SVGIG (reference sequence). The CDR3 DNA is TGTGCCGGGGACCCTGGAGGGACTGAAGCTTTCTTT. Residues: CAGDPGGTEAFF.

This chain joins TRBV5-1 and TRBJ1-2; 7 bases agree with TRBD1. V shed 3 bases and J 3 bases; nucleotides not matched to a gene: 5. The CDR3 loop spans 14 amino acids. Germline-derived CDR1 and CDR2 are SGHRS and YFSETQ. CDR3 loop: CASSSRGAYYGYTF. The CDR3 bases are TGCGCCAGCAGCTCCAGGGGGGCCTACTATGGCTACACCTTC.

This chain links TRBV4-1 with TRBJ2-1, with a possible D match to TRBD1 (5 bases). The V end lost 0 bases, the J end lost 2 bases, and 8 bases lay between the germline ends. The germline gives CDR1 MGHRA, CDR2 YSYEKL. The CDR3 has 15 residues. In DNA, the CDR3 is TGCGCCAGCAGCCAAGATCAACAGGCCTACAATGAGCAGTTCTTC. Protein: CASSQDQQAYNEQFF.

The chain links TRBV5-1 to TRBJ2-2; no firm D call. V shed 2 bases and J shed 5 bases, with 7 bases lying between them. Germline V lookup: CDR1 SGHRS, CDR2 YFSETQ. This CDR3 has 13 residues. The CDR3 sequence is CASSFLGTGELFF. The CDR3 DNA reads TGCGCCAGCAGCTTTTTAGGGACCGGGGAGCTGTTTTTT.

The rearrangement uses TRBV11-2 and TRBJ2-4, with 7 bases that match TRBD1. The V gene's germline CDR1 is SGHAT and CDR2 FQNNGV. The CDR3 sequence is 18 residues long. Trimming removed 5 bases from V and 0 bases from J; junction bases left unmatched: 13. The CDR3 spells CASSNILGTALAKNIQYF. The CDR3 DNA is TGTGCCAGCAGCAATATCCTCGGGACAGCTCTAGCCAAAAACATTCAGTACTTC.

The chain uses TRBV7-9 and TRBJ2-3; 10 bases fit TRBD2. The CDR3 sequence is 13 residues long. J was trimmed by 4 bases and V by 7 bases; bases with no gene match: 2. Germline V gives CDR1 SEHNR, CDR2 FQNEAQ (reference sequence). The CDR3 coding sequence is TGTGCCAGCACCCTAGCGGGAGCAGATACGCAGTATTTT. Residues: CASTLAGADTQYF.

The chain has TRBV18 and TRBJ1-1; D is ambiguous. Trimming removed 2 bases at V and 1 base at J, with 8 bases between. Germline CDR1 reads KGHSH; CDR2 reads LQKENI. This CDR3 region has 14 residues. CDR3 amino acids: CASSPGQTNTEAFF. The CDR3 nucleotides read TGTGCCAGCTCACCAGGTCAGACGAACACTGAAGCTTTCTTT.